This TCR beta chain was profiled in a study of blood T cell repertoires in COVID-19. The germline CDR1 and CDR2 sequences are SQVTM and ANQGSEA. The V end was cut by 4 bases, the J end by 2 bases, with 11 bases between. This CDR3 spans 13 amino acids. Some clones are missing from TCRdb's copy, which holds only in-frame ones; the method was immunoSEQ multiplex PCR. The data contain some 240,000 clones, 70% to 90% of them singletons. The age range of participants was about 18 to 89 years, with residence in about two dozen US areas. Allocation to cohorts depended on clinical history reported by the participants.

The source is a woman aged 45-60 years who had been exposed to COVID-19. V usage is TRBV29-1 and J usage is TRBJ2-5, with D unclear. Sequences were obtained from PBMCs or T cells enriched from blood (not recorded which). CDR3 region: CSVGRSEQETQYF. The CDR3 bases are TGCAGCGTTGGGCGCAGCGAGCAAGAGACCCAGTACTTC.